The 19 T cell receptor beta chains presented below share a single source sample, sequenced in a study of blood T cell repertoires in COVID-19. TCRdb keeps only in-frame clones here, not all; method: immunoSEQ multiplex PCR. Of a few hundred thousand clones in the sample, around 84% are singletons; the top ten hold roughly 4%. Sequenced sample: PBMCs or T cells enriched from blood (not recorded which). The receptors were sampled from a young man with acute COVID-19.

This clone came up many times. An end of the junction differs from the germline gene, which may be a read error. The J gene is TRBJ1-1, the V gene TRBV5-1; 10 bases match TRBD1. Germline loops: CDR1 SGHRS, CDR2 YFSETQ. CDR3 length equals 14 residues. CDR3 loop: CASSLTGGSAEAFF. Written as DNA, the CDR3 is TGTGCCAGCAGCCTGACAGGGGGCTCCGCTGAAGCTTTCTTT.

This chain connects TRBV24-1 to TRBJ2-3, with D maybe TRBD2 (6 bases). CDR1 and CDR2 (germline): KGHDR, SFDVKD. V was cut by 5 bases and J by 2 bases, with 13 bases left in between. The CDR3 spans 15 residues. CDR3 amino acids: CATSGWDSITDTQYF. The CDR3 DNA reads TGTGCCACCAGTGGTTGGGACTCCATCACAGATACGCAGTATTTT.

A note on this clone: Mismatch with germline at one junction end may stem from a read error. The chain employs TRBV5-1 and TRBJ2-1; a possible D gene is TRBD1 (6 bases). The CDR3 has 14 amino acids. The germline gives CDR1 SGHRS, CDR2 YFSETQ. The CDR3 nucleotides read TGTGCCAGCAGGCGACAGGCCGAAGTCAATGAGCAGTTCTTC. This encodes CASRRQAEVNEQFF.

CDR3 DNA: TGTGCCAGCAGTGAACCAAAGACAGGGAACACTGAAGCTTTCTTT. Protein product: CASSEPKTGNTEAFF. This chain links TRBV6-1 with TRBJ1-1, with D tentatively TRBD1 (6 bases). The CDR3 length is 15 residues. The V and J ends lost 2 bases and 1 base respectively, with 11 bases between them. Germline V gene data show CDR1 as MNHNS and CDR2 as SASEGT.

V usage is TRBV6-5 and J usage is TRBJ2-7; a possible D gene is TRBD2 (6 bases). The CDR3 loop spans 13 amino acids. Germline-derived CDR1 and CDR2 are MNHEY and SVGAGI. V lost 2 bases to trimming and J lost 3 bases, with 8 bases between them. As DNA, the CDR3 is TGTGCCAGCAGTTACAAGGGACTCTACGAGCAGTACGTC. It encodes CASSYKGLYEQYV.

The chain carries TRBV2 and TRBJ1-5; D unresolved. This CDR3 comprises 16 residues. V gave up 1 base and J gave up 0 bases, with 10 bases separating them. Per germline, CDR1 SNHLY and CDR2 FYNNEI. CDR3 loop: CASSEVPGNSNQPQHF. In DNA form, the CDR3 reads TGTGCCAGCAGTGAAGTGCCCGGTAATAGCAATCAGCCCCAGCATTTT.

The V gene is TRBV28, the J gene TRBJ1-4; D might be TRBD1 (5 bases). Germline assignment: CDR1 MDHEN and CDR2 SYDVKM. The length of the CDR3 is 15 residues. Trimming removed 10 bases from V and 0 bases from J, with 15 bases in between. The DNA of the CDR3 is TGTGCCACCAACTTGGGGGGGGCAACTAATGAAAAACTGTTTTTT. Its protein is CATNLGGATNEKLFF.

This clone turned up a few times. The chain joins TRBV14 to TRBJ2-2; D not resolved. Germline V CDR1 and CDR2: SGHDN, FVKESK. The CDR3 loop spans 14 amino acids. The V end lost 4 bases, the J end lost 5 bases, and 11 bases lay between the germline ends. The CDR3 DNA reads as TGTGCCAGCAGCCTATTGACCGGGACCGGGGAGCTGTTTTTT. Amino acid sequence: CASSLLTGTGELFF. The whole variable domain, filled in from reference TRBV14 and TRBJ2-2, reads EAGVTQFPSHSVIEKGQTVTLRCDPISGHDNLYWYRRVMGKEIKFLLHFVKESKQDESGMPNNRFLAERTGGTYSTLKVQPAELEDSGVYFCASSLLTGTGELFFGEGSRLTVL.

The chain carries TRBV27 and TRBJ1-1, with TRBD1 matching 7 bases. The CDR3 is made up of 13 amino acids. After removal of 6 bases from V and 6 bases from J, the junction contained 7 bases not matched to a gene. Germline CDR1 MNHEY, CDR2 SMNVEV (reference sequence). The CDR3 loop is CASSRQGRAEAFF. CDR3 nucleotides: TGTGCCAGCAGCAGACAGGGAAGGGCTGAAGCTTTCTTT.

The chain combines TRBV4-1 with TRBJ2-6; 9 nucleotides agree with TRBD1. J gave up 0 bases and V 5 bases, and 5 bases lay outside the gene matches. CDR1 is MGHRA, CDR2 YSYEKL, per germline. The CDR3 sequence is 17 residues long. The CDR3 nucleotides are TGCGCCAGCAGCAAGACAGGGGGGAGCTCTGGGGCCAACGTCCTGACTTTC. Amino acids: CASSKTGGSSGANVLTF.

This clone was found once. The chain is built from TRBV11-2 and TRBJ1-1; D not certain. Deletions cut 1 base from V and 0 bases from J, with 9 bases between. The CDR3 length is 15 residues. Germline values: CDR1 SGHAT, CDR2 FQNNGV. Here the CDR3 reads CASSLVPLVNTEAFF. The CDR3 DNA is TGTGCCAGCAGCTTAGTCCCCCTAGTGAACACTGAAGCTTTCTTT.

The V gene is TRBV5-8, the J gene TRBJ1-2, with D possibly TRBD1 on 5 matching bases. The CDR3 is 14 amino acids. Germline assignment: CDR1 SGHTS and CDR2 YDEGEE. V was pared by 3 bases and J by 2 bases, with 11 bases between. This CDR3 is CASSWGEPNYGYTF. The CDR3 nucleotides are TGTGCCAGCAGCTGGGGCGAACCGAACTATGGCTACACCTTC.

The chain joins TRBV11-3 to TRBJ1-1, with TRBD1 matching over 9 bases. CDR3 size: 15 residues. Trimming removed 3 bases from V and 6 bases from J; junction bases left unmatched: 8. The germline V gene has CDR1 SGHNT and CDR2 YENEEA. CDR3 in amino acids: CASSLGTGNGAEAFF. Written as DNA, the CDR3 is TGTGCCAGCAGCTTGGGGACAGGGAATGGGGCTGAAGCTTTCTTT.

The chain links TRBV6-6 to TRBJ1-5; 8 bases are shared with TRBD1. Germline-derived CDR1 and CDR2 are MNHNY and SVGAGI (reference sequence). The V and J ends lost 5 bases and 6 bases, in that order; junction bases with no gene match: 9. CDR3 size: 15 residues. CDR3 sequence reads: CASSPQQGGVQPQHF. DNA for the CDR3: TGTGCCAGCAGTCCGCAACAGGGGGGGGTTCAGCCCCAGCATTTT.

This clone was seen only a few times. CDR3 sequence: CASRGGTGELFF. CDR3 coding DNA: TGTGCCAGCAGGGGGGGCACCGGGGAGCTGTTTTTT. This sequence joins TRBV7-9 and TRBJ2-2; D is possibly TRBD2 (6 bases). The V gene's germline CDR1 is SEHNR and CDR2 FQNEAQ (reference sequence). V was pared by 6 bases and J by 4 bases, with 6 bases between. The length of the CDR3 is 12 residues. Full variable domain (outside the CDR3, taken from reference TRBV7-9 and TRBJ2-2): DTGVSQNPRHKITKRGQNVTFRCDPISEHNRLYWYRQTLGQGPEFLTYFQNEAQLEKSRLLSDRFSAERPKGSFSTLEIQRTEQGDSAMYLCASRGGTGELFFGEGSRLTVL.

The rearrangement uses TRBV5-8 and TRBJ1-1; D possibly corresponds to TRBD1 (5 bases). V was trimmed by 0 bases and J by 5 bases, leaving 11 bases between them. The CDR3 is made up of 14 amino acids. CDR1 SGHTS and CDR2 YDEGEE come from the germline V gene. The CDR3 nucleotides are TGTGCCAGCAGCTTGGAAACCCGGGGGACTGAAGCTTTCTTT. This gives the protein CASSLETRGTEAFF.

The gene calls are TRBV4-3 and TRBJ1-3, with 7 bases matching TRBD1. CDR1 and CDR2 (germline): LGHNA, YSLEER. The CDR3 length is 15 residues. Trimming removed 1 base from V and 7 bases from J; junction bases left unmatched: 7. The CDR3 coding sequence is TGCGCCAGCAGCCAAGGGACAGGATCGGAGAACACCATATATTTT. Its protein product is CASSQGTGSENTIYF.

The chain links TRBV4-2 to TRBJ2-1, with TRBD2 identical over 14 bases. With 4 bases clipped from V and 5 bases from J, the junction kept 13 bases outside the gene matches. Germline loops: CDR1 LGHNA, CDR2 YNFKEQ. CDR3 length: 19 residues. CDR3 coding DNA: TGTGCCAGCAGCCTGGGGACTAGCGGGAGAGAGGCCCAGGACAATGAGCAGTTCTTC. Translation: CASSLGTSGREAQDNEQFF.

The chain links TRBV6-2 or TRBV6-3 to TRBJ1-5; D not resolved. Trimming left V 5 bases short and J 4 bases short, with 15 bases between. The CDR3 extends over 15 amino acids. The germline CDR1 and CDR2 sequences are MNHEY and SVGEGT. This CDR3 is CASSRTSPGNQPQHF. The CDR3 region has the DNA TGTGCCAGCAGTCGAACAAGTCCGGGAAATCAGCCCCAGCATTTT.